This T cell receptor (beta chain) was identified in a study of molecular identifiers for immune sequencing clone quantification. Overall study results and limits: Spiked TCR RNA from one Jurkat cell reportedly showed up when mixed among 800,000 to 1,000,000 naive cells.

Using a CD8+CD4-CCR7+CD45RA+ phenotype, naive CD8 T cells were sorted. Germline CDR1 reads PRHDT; CDR2 reads FYEKMQ (reference sequence). Between the trimmed V and J ends, which lost 2 bases and 1 base, there was a span of 10 bases. This CDR3 comprises 15 residues. This clonotype was picked up many times. Its specificity is unknown. Generation of bulk TCR libraries relied on previously described methods and listed TCR primers. MiXCR was run by TCRdb on the PCR reads, yielding one entry per CDR3 protein. The table shows 250,000 to 350,000 distinct CDR3 sequences, with over 20% occurring only once. This receptor was taken from a human donor in good health. Some libraries in this study had Jurkat cell RNA spiked in. Material for sequencing was naive CD8+ T cells from blood, with Jurkat cell RNA spiked in. Described subset: FACS-sorted CD8+CD4-CCR7+CD45RA+ naive T cells. The V and J genes are TRBV13 and TRBJ2-3; maybe TRBD1 (5 bases). CDR3 sequence reads: CASSLRGLGTDTQYF. The DNA for the CDR3 is TGTGCCAGCAGCTTAAGGGGCTTGGGCACAGATACGCAGTATTTT.